What follows are 18 T cell receptor beta chains derived from one specimen sequenced in a study of blood T cell repertoires in COVID-19. The table came from immunoSEQ multiplex PCR; TCRdb's copy has only in-frame clones and leaves some out. In the table there are some 140,000 clones, around 83% of which are singletons. The sample taken for sequencing was peripheral blood. The source of these receptors is a woman in her sixties or seventies with acute or convalescent COVID-19.

The chain recombines TRBV7-2 with TRBJ2-1; the match to TRBD1 covers 10 bases. CDR1 and CDR2 from the germline V gene are SGHTA and FQGNSA. Trimming cost V 5 bases and J 7 bases; bases outside gene matches: 5. This CDR3 has 14 amino acids. The CDR3 sequence is CASSRSGQGNEQFF. The CDR3 DNA is TGTGCCAGCAGCCGTTCGGGACAGGGGAATGAGCAGTTCTTC.

This clone was seen only once. The chain links TRBV18 to TRBJ1-2; D unclear. The CDR3 sequence is 13 residues long. CDR1 is KGHSH, CDR2 LQKENI, per germline. V gave up 1 base and J gave up 6 bases, with 9 bases separating them. The CDR3 DNA reads TGTGCCAGCTCACCACAATCGGGTGATGGCTACACCTTC. This codes for CASSPQSGDGYTF. Together with reference TRBV18 and TRBJ1-2, the CDR3 gives the full variable domain: NAGVMQNPRHLVRRRGQEARLRCSPMKGHSHVYWYRQLPEEGLKFMVYLQKENIIDESGMPKERFSAEFPKEGPSILRIQQVVRGDSAAYFCASSPQSGDGYTFGSGTRLTVV.

This clone was counted between two and nine times. The genes are TRBV29-1 and TRBJ1-3; no reliable D call. The CDR3 runs 13 residues. The V gene's germline CDR1 is SQVTM and CDR2 ANQGSEA. Trimming took off 4 bases at V and 0 bases at J, with 7 bases between the two ends. The CDR3 here is CSVAGDSGNTIYF. CDR3 bases: TGCAGCGTTGCCGGGGACTCTGGAAACACCATATATTTT.

This clone was counted a single time. V is TRBV6-5 and J is TRBJ2-5; possible D gene TRBD1, 6 bases. The V end was cut by 4 bases, the J end by 3 bases, with 12 bases between. Germline CDR1 and CDR2: MNHEY and SVGAGI. This CDR3 is built from 14 residues. The CDR3 region has the DNA TGTGCCAGCAGTTCAAATACAGGGAAAGAGACCCAGTACTTC. Its translation: CASSSNTGKETQYF.

This clone has a handful of counts. The chain links TRBV11-2 to TRBJ2-2; the match to TRBD2 covers 8 bases. The germline V gene encodes CDR1 SGHAT and CDR2 FQNNGV. The junction had 8 bases not matched to a gene; V was cut back by 4 bases and J by 4 bases. The CDR3 is 16 residues long. CDR3 protein: CASSYEAGVLTGELFF. As DNA, the CDR3 is TGTGCCAGCAGCTATGAAGCGGGGGTTCTCACCGGGGAGCTGTTTTTT.

The chain combines TRBV19 with TRBJ1-1; no clear D gene. CDR3 length: 15 residues. The V end was cut by 4 bases, the J end by 2 bases, with 14 bases between. The germline V gene encodes CDR1 LNHDA and CDR2 SQIVND (reference sequence). CDR3 sequence: CASSNQQRLNTEAFF. CDR3 bases: TGTGCCAGTAGTAACCAACAGAGACTAAACACTGAAGCTTTCTTT.

The rearrangement joins TRBV12-3 or TRBV12-4 to TRBJ1-2, with 7 bases lining up with TRBD1. The ends lost 5 bases at V and 7 bases at J; junction bases unmatched: 4. The CDR3 extends over 12 amino acids. In DNA, the CDR3 is TGTGCCAGCAGTAGTGCAGGGGGTGGCTACACCTTC. It encodes CASSSAGGGYTF.

The chain combines TRBV5-1 with TRBJ1-3; the D is unclear. V lost 0 bases to trimming and J lost 0 bases, with 4 bases between them. The CDR3 runs to 14 residues. From germline, CDR1 is SGHRS and CDR2 YFSETQ. CDR3 loop: CASSLGSSGNTIYF. As DNA, the CDR3 is TGCGCCAGCAGCTTGGGTAGCTCTGGAAACACCATATATTTT.

V gene TRBV7-9 combines with J gene TRBJ1-4; no reliable D call. V shed 4 bases and J shed 11 bases, with 14 bases lying between them. The CDR3 spans 13 residues. Per the germline V gene, CDR1 is SEHNR and CDR2 is FQNEAQ (reference sequence). The CDR3 region is CASSYDTGAKLFF. The CDR3 bases are TGTGCCAGCAGCTACGACACGGGAGCGAAACTGTTTTTT. Complete variable domain (other parts from reference TRBV7-9 and TRBJ1-4): DTGVSQNPRHKITKRGQNVTFRCDPISEHNRLYWYRQTLGQGPEFLTYFQNEAQLEKSRLLSDRFSAERPKGSFSTLEIQRTEQGDSAMYLCASSYDTGAKLFFGSGTQLSVL.

The sample holds one count of this clone. Distinct nucleotide sequences in the sample also encode this CDR3. The rearrangement uses TRBV12-3 or TRBV12-4 and TRBJ2-2, with 7 nucleotides matching TRBD2. The junction had 2 bases not matched to a gene; V was cut back by 6 bases and J by 4 bases. There are 13 residues in the CDR3. The chain's CDR3 is CASSRTSTGELFF. CDR3 coding DNA: TGTGCCAGCAGCCGGACTAGCACCGGGGAGCTGTTTTTT.

J is TRBJ1-1 and V is TRBV15, with TRBD1 identical over 7 bases. Trimming took 0 bases from V and 0 from J; bases not matched to a gene: 7. This CDR3 region has 17 residues. Germline CDR1 LNHNV, CDR2 YYDKDF (reference sequence). CDR3 residues: CATSREPTGTMNTEAFF. The CDR3 DNA follows: TGTGCCACCAGCAGAGAACCGACAGGGACCATGAACACTGAAGCTTTCTTT.

The rearrangement links TRBV6-1 to TRBJ2-2, with TRBD1 matching over 10 bases. CDR1 is MNHNS and CDR2 is SASEGT in the germline V gene. The CDR3 consists of 16 residues. After removal of 4 bases from V and 4 bases from J, the junction contained 6 bases not matched to a gene. In nucleotides, the CDR3 is TGTGCCAGCAGTGTAGGACAGGGGGACCTCACCGGGGAGCTGTTTTTT. Translated, it gives CASSVGQGDLTGELFF.

This chain links TRBV18 with TRBJ1-1, with D tentatively TRBD1 (6 bases). This CDR3 has 15 amino acids. The V and J ends lost 3 bases and 1 base respectively, with 12 bases between them. Germline CDR1 is KGHSH and CDR2 is LQKENI. For the CDR3, the DNA is TGTGCCAGCTCACCCAAGGACAGCTGGAACACTGAAGCTTTCTTT. Its translation: CASSPKDSWNTEAFF.

The chain is built from TRBV30 and TRBJ1-5; a possible D gene is TRBD1 (6 bases). The CDR3 runs 16 residues. V was pared by 0 bases and J by 8 bases, with 20 bases between. The V gene's germline CDR1 is GTSNPN and CDR2 SVGIG (reference sequence). The CDR3, as DNA: TGTGCCTGGAGTGTACGTGATGGAACAGGGAAGAAGCCCCAGCATTTT. Encoded protein: CAWSVRDGTGKKPQHF.

This clone occurred many times. The same CDR3 also results from other DNA sequences found in this sample. The chain couples TRBV4-1 to TRBJ2-7; 14 bases line up with TRBD2. There are 19 residues in the CDR3. After removal of 5 bases from V and 6 bases from J, the junction contained 18 bases not matched to a gene. The germline V gene has CDR1 MGHRA and CDR2 YSYEKL. CDR3 region: CASSNGGLAGGSRGAEQYF. DNA of the CDR3: TGCGCCAGCAGCAACGGAGGACTAGCGGGGGGATCCAGGGGGGCCGAGCAGTACTTC.

The V gene is TRBV6-5, the J gene TRBJ2-1; the match to TRBD1 covers 9 bases. Germline CDR1 MNHEY, CDR2 SVGAGI. J was trimmed by 6 bases and V by 6 bases; bases with no gene match: 9. The CDR3 loop spans 15 amino acids. This CDR3 reads CASRTSGTGINEQFF. Here the CDR3 DNA reads TGTGCCAGCAGGACGTCCGGGACAGGGATCAATGAGCAGTTCTTC.

V gene TRBV5-4 combines with J gene TRBJ1-1; D is unclear. Germline CDR1 is SGHNT and CDR2 is YYREEE (reference sequence). This CDR3 is built from 15 residues. Trimming removed 0 bases at V and 0 bases at J, with 9 bases between. The CDR3 DNA reads as TGTGCCAGCAGCTTGGCTCATAACATGAACACTGAAGCTTTCTTT. Translation: CASSLAHNMNTEAFF.

The chain combines TRBV12-3 or TRBV12-4 with TRBJ1-1; 8 positions agree with TRBD1. With V trimmed by 7 bases and J by 8 bases, 6 bases remained unmatched. There are 12 residues in the CDR3. Written as DNA, the CDR3 is TGTGCCAGCAAGGACAGGGCAACGGAAGCTTTCTTT. It specifies CASKDRATEAFF.